This is a list of T cell receptor beta chains from one sample in a study of cytomegalovirus exposure and HLA in healthy donors. Only in-frame clones appear in the TCRdb table, and some are missing; sequencing was by immunoSEQ multiplex PCR. The sample lists fewer than 120,000 clones; approximately 90% were seen once. Specimen: PBMCs. The receptors come from a woman in her late teens or twenties in good health and CMV-seronegative. CDR3s include the opening cysteine and the closing phenylalanine or tryptophan. A D gene is named only where the DNA matches it firmly. Size tells how often a clone was seen (once, few, many) or the class of an expanded clone, and some rows leave it out.

V gene	D gene	clone size	J gene	CDR3 protein	CDR3 DNA
TRBV28	-	-	TRBJ1-1	CATLGGARGTEAFF	TGTGCCACCCTCGGGGGGGCGCGGGGCACTGAAGCTTTCTTT
TRBV4-3	-	-	TRBJ1-1	CASSQGTEDTEAFF	TGCGCCAGCAGCCAAGGCACTGAGGACACTGAAGCTTTCTTT
TRBV5-7	TRBD1	once	TRBJ1-5	CASADRGYSNQPQHF	TGTGCCAGCGCGGACAGGGGATATAGCAATCAGCCCCAGCATTTT
TRBV5-4	-	-	TRBJ2-1	CASSSTGFYNEQFF	TGTGCCAGCAGCTCCACGGGTTTCTACAATGAGCAGTTCTTC
TRBV18	TRBD1	-	TRBJ2-7	CASSPPGTGGYEQYF	TGTGCCAGCTCACCACCCGGGACAGGGGGTTACGAGCAGTACTTC
TRBV6-4	-	-	TRBJ1-1	CASSVSVNTEAFF	TGTGCCAGCAGTGTTAGCGTGAACACTGAAGCTTTCTTT
TRBV5-1	-	-	TRBJ2-1	CASSLADEQFF	TGCGCCAGCAGCTTGGCAGATGAGCAGTTCTTC
TRBV7-9	TRBD1	-	TRBJ1-1	CASSFGQGEAFF	TGTGCCAGCAGCTTCGGACAGGGCGAAGCTTTCTTT
TRBV9	TRBD2	-	TRBJ2-5	CASSLRGAGVQETQYF	TGTGCCAGCAGCTTAAGAGGAGCGGGGGTTCAAGAGACCCAGTACTTC
TRBV7-2	TRBD2	-	TRBJ2-5	CASSLARSSGRAIRETQYF	TGTGCCAGCAGCTTAGCGCGCAGTAGCGGGAGGGCCATTAGAGAGACCCAGTACTTC
TRBV10-1	-	-	TRBJ2-3	CASKGGGATDTQYF	TGCGCCAGCAAAGGTGGGGGGGCCACAGATACGCAGTATTTT
TRBV2	-	-	TRBJ2-2	CASSEETGGLVKLFF	TGTGCCAGCAGTGAAGAAACCGGAGGACTGGTGAAGCTGTTTTTT
TRBV25-1	TRBD2	-	TRBJ2-1	CASSDNSGVYNEQFF	TGTGCCAGCAGTGACAATAGCGGGGTCTACAATGAGCAGTTCTTC
TRBV11-2	-	-	TRBJ2-7	CASSLSGVLSYEQYF	TGTGCCAGCAGCTTGTCAGGGGTCCTTTCCTACGAGCAGTACTTC
TRBV2	TRBD2	once	TRBJ2-1	CASRTGRASGEQFF	TGTGCCAGCAGGACCGGGAGGGCCTCTGGTGAGCAGTTCTTC
TRBV4-1	-	-	TRBJ1-1	CASSQKHIGTEAFF	TGCGCCAGCAGCCAAAAACATATCGGGACTGAAGCTTTCTTT
TRBV29-1	-	-	TRBJ1-2	CSVAPRTVYGYTF	TGCAGCGTTGCCCCCCGGACAGTCTATGGCTACACCTTC
TRBV7-3	TRBD1	few	TRBJ1-2	CASSLSGTGGYGYTF	TGTGCCAGCAGCTTGAGTGGGACAGGGGGATATGGCTACACCTTC
TRBV11-3	-	-	TRBJ1-6	CASSNGLPGSPLHF	TGTGCCAGCAGCAATGGACTCCCGGGTTCACCCCTCCACTTT
TRBV7-9	-	-	TRBJ1-1	CASSLEQARNTEAFF	TGTGCCAGCAGCCTAGAACAGGCCAGGAACACTGAAGCTTTCTTT
TRBV11-1	TRBD2	once	TRBJ2-7	CASSRVGGTYEQYF	TGTGCCAGCAGCCGCGTGGGGGGGACCTACGAGCAGTACTTC
TRBV7-6	-	-	TRBJ2-5	CASSQNPSATQYF	TGTGCCAGCAGCCAAAATCCTAGCGCGACCCAGTACTTC
TRBV9	-	-	TRBJ2-7	CASSVGVGALEYEQYF	TGTGCCAGCAGCGTAGGTGTCGGAGCCTTGGAATACGAGCAGTACTTC
TRBV10-3	-	-	TRBJ2-1	CAISGLDRSSYNEQFF	TGTGCCATCAGTGGCCTGGACAGAAGCTCCTACAATGAGCAGTTCTTC
TRBV7-9	-	-	TRBJ1-4	CASSLLYTRLTGTNEKLFF	TGTGCCAGCAGCTTACTCTATACTCGCTTGACAGGCACTAATGAAAAACTGTTTTTT
TRBV19	TRBD1	few	TRBJ1-4	CASRTGQINEKLFF	TGTGCCAGTAGAACGGGACAGATTAATGAAAAACTGTTTTTT
TRBV7-8	TRBD2	-	TRBJ2-7	CASSLAGGIREQYF	TGTGCCAGCAGCTTAGCCGGGGGGATAAGGGAGCAGTACTTC
TRBV9	-	-	TRBJ2-3	CASSGRQKADMDTQYF	TGTGCCAGCAGCGGTCGACAGAAGGCGGATATGGATACGCAGTATTTT
TRBV27	TRBD2	-	TRBJ2-7	CASSLSTGLAAPWNEQYF	TGTGCCAGCAGTTTATCGACAGGACTAGCGGCCCCGTGGAACGAGCAGTACTTC
TRBV7-9	TRBD1	-	TRBJ1-1	CASSGGQGYTEAFF	TGTGCCAGCAGCGGAGGACAGGGTTACACTGAAGCTTTCTTT
TRBV5-1	-	-	TRBJ1-1	CASREGGREAFF	TGCGCCAGTCGGGAGGGAGGACGGGAAGCTTTCTTT
TRBV19	-	-	TRBJ2-2	CASSGLPKLELFF	TGTGCCAGTAGTGGACTTCCTAAGTTGGAGCTGTTTTTT
TRBV7-2	-	-	TRBJ2-3	CASSLRGSTDTQYF	TGTGCCAGCAGCTTAAGGGGAAGCACAGATACGCAGTATTTT
TRBV5-1	TRBD1	-	TRBJ1-3	CASSSTGEENTIYF	TGCGCCAGCAGCTCTACAGGGGAGGAAAACACCATATATTTT
TRBV11-2	-	-	TRBJ2-7	CASSLRGMPEQYF	TGTGCCAGCAGCCTTAGAGGGATGCCCGAGCAGTACTTC